The present TCR beta chain was sequenced within a study of HIV-infected patients and healthy controls. Germline V gives CDR1 DFQATT, CDR2 SNEGSKA (reference sequence). This CDR3 is 16 amino acids long. The junction had 12 bases not matched to a gene; V was cut back by 2 bases and J by 5 bases. This clonotype has a handful of counts. TCRdb re-derived calls from the 5' RACE reads in MiXCR, one entry per CDR3 protein. Among 70,000 or so distinct CDR3 sequences, about a sixth were seen once, and the ten largest hold less than 6%. The rearrangement uses TRBV20-1 and TRBJ1-1; 9 nucleotides agree with TRBD1. This receptor was taken from a human donor in good health. Input material: CD4+ T cells from blood. The CDR3 DNA is TGCAGTGCTAGACCTACCCGTACAGGGGGCAGAACTGAAGCTTTCTTT. Its translation: CSARPTRTGGRTEAFF.